The 22 T cell receptor beta chains given below trace back to one sample, sequenced in a study of control samples from healthy donors and cancer patients. Using immunoSEQ multiplex PCR, the repertoire was profiled, and TCRdb retains in-frame clones only, with some absent. In the table there are about 270,000 clones, over 75% of which are singletons. The material sequenced was PBMCs. These receptors were collected from a woman aged 55 to 70 with lung cancer.

V is TRBV6-2 or TRBV6-3 and J is TRBJ1-1; D is unresolved. From germline, CDR1 is MNHEY and CDR2 SVGEGT. This CDR3 has 16 residues. V dropped 0 bases and J dropped 1 base, with 12 bases sitting between them. The CDR3 loop reads CASSYSITYPNTEAFF. The CDR3 DNA follows: TGTGCCAGCAGTTACTCGATCACCTACCCGAACACTGAAGCTTTCTTT.

This rearrangement joins TRBV20-1 to TRBJ1-5, with D tentatively TRBD1 (6 bases). V dropped 3 bases and J dropped 2 bases, with 26 bases sitting between them. Germline CDR1 reads DFQATT; CDR2 reads SNEGSKA (reference sequence). This CDR3 spans 19 amino acids. The CDR3 loop reads CSASPMTGTQVVGNQPQHF. The CDR3 coding sequence is TGCAGTGCTAGTCCAATGACAGGAACTCAGGTGGTGGGCAATCAGCCCCAGCATTTT.

The V gene is TRBV5-6, the J gene TRBJ2-7; D not certain. CDR1 SGHDT and CDR2 YYEEEE come from the germline V gene. This CDR3 comprises 11 residues. V shed 1 base and J shed 4 bases, with 3 bases lying between them. The chain's CDR3 is CASSLRYEQYF. The CDR3 DNA follows: TGTGCCAGCAGCTTGAGGTACGAGCAGTACTTC.

The chain links TRBV7-2 to TRBJ2-7; no firm D call. Deletions cut 2 bases from V and 2 bases from J, with 10 bases between. Per the germline V gene, CDR1 is SGHTA and CDR2 is FQGNSA. The CDR3 totals 14 residues. The CDR3 loop is CASSLSHGPYEQYF. CDR3 nucleotides: TGTGCCAGCAGCTTATCCCACGGACCCTACGAGCAGTACTTC.

The chain recombines TRBV2 with TRBJ1-3, with 7 positions matching TRBD1. Trimming at V came to 7 bases and at J to 4 bases, leaving 4 bases not matched to a gene. CDR1 and CDR2 from the germline V gene are SNHLY and FYNNEI. This CDR3 spans 13 amino acids. The CDR3 protein is CASTPRGGNTIYF. The DNA for the CDR3 is TGTGCCAGCACCCCCAGGGGGGGAAACACCATATATTTT.

The chain is built from TRBV19 and TRBJ2-2; tentatively, D is TRBD1 (6 bases). This CDR3 has 14 residues. Germline CDR1 LNHDA, CDR2 SQIVND (reference sequence). Trimming left V 1 base short and J 5 bases short, with 8 bases between. The CDR3 DNA reads TGTGCCAGTAGTATAGTGCAGGGGACCGGGGAGCTGTTTTTT. Translation gives CASSIVQGTGELFF. Drawing the rest from reference TRBV19 and TRBJ2-2, the complete variable domain is DGGITQSPKYLFRKEGQNVTLSCEQNLNHDAMYWYRQDPGQGLRLIYYSQIVNDFQKGDIAEGYSVSREKKESFPLTVTSAQKNPTAFYLCASSIVQGTGELFFGEGSRLTVL.

Details on this clone: A read error is possible here, since a much larger clone lies one base away. This chain links TRBV18 with TRBJ1-2, with TRBD1 matching over 9 bases. The CDR3 has 17 residues. V lost 4 bases and J lost 1; bases outside the gene matches: 10. Germline V CDR1 and CDR2: KGHSH, LQKENI. For the CDR3, the DNA is TGTGCCAGCTCACGAGGACAGGGGACCTTTGATAACTATGGCTACACCTTC. It is translated as CASSRGQGTFDNYGYTF.

V and J are TRBV10-1 and TRBJ2-1; 10 bases fit TRBD2. The CDR3 totals 15 residues. Germline loops: CDR1 WNHNN, CDR2 SYGVQD (reference sequence). The V and J ends lost 3 bases and 7 bases, in that order; junction bases with no gene match: 6. The CDR3 nucleotides are TGCGCCAGCAGTGACGCCCTAGCGGGGGCTAATGAGCAGTTCTTC. Translated: CASSDALAGANEQFF.

The chain links TRBV4-2 to TRBJ1-1; the match to TRBD1 covers 7 bases. Trimming removed 4 bases from V and 1 base from J; junction bases left unmatched: 3. CDR1 LGHNA and CDR2 YNFKEQ come from the germline V gene. The CDR3 contains 14 residues. The CDR3 region has the DNA TGTGCCAGCAGCCTCCGGGACAGGAACACTGAAGCTTTCTTT. Its protein is CASSLRDRNTEAFF.

The chain has TRBV6-4 and TRBJ2-7; D is perhaps TRBD1 or TRBD2 (7 bases each). CDR3 size: 13 residues. Trimming pared 4 bases from V and 6 bases from J, leaving 13 bases between. Germline values: CDR1 MRHNA, CDR2 SNTAGT. The CDR3 spells CASSAQGGAEQYF. For the CDR3, the DNA is TGTGCCAGCAGTGCCCAGGGGGGGGCCGAGCAGTACTTC.

The chain joins TRBV4-1 to TRBJ2-3, with D possibly TRBD2 on 6 matching bases. Germline V gene data show CDR1 as MGHRA and CDR2 as YSYEKL. Trimming removed 1 base at V and 2 bases at J, with 10 bases between. The CDR3 runs 15 residues. CDR3 nucleotides: TGCGCCAGCAGCCAAGTTAGCGGCCTCACAGATACGCAGTATTTT. Amino acids: CASSQVSGLTDTQYF.

The V gene is TRBV6-6, the J gene TRBJ1-4; D uncertain. Germline V gene lookup returns CDR1 MNHNY and CDR2 SVGAGI (reference sequence). The CDR3 has 15 residues. Trimming took off 5 bases at V and 0 bases at J, with 10 bases between the two ends. CDR3 region: CASSPHGTTNEKLFF. For the CDR3, the DNA is TGTGCCAGCAGTCCTCACGGTACAACTAATGAAAAACTGTTTTTT.

This clone has a handful of counts. The chain has TRBV5-5 and TRBJ1-3; D is undetermined. The germline gives CDR1 SGHKS, CDR2 YYEKEE (reference sequence). Trimming left V 4 bases short and J 0 bases short, with 14 bases between. The CDR3 runs 16 residues. This CDR3 is CASSPSDRSSGNTIYF. CDR3 nucleotides: TGTGCCAGCAGCCCCTCGGACCGAAGCTCTGGAAACACCATATATTTT. Full variable domain (outside the CDR3, taken from reference TRBV5-5 and TRBJ1-3): DAGVTQSPTHLIKTRGQQVTLRCSPISGHKSVSWYQQVLGQGPQFIFQYYEKEERGRGNFPDRFSARQFPNYSSELNVNALLLGDSALYLCASSPSDRSSGNTIYFGEGSWLTVV.

This clone was seen a handful of times. The V and J genes are TRBV7-9 and TRBJ2-1; 13 nucleotides line up with TRBD2. The CDR3 is made up of 15 amino acids. From germline, CDR1 is SEHNR and CDR2 FQNEAQ (reference sequence). V shed 6 bases and J 8 bases; nucleotides not matched to a gene: 7. In nucleotides, the CDR3 is TGTGCCAGCAGAGGAACTAGCGGGAGGGCCCATGAGCAGTTCTTC. Its translation is CASRGTSGRAHEQFF.

The chain carries TRBV6-1 and TRBJ2-6; possible D gene TRBD2, 5 bases. The CDR3 is 17 amino acids. Germline CDR1 MNHNS, CDR2 SASEGT. V was clipped by 3 bases and J by 2 bases, with 14 bases between them. The CDR3 protein is CASSEEAGAAGANVLTF. The CDR3, as DNA: TGTGCCAGCAGTGAGGAGGCAGGAGCGGCTGGGGCCAACGTCCTGACTTTC.

In the case of this clone: Other nucleotide sequences in the sample specify the same CDR3. This chain's CDR3 is CASSRGTEAFF. CDR3 DNA sequence: TGTGCCAGCAGTCGGGGGACTGAAGCTTTCTTT. V and J are TRBV2 and TRBJ1-1; tentative D call: TRBD1 (5 bases). The CDR3 length is 11 residues. V lost 5 bases and J lost 5, with 6 bases in between. Germline CDR1 reads SNHLY; CDR2 reads FYNNEI.

This clone was found a few times. The genes are TRBV10-1 and TRBJ2-1, with 9 bases aligning to TRBD1. The CDR3 extends over 15 amino acids. Germline trimming cut 4 bases from V and 2 bases from J; bases unmatched to any gene: 3. Germline CDR1 and CDR2: WNHNN and SYGVQD (reference sequence). As DNA, the CDR3 is TGCGCCAGCAGTGTGGGACAGGGCGCCTACAATGAGCAGTTCTTC. Amino acids: CASSVGQGAYNEQFF.

V is TRBV2 and J is TRBJ2-2; D is possibly TRBD1 or TRBD2 (5 bases each). Germline-derived CDR1 and CDR2 are SNHLY and FYNNEI. The V gene lost 6 bases and the J gene lost 6 bases, with 14 bases spanning the gap. The CDR3 has 14 residues. DNA for the CDR3: TGTGCCAGCAGAGACCCAAGGGGAGCCGGGGAGCTGTTTTTT. Amino acid sequence: CASRDPRGAGELFF.

The V and J genes are TRBV6-2 or TRBV6-3 and TRBJ2-5; D possibly matches TRBD1 or TRBD2 (5 bases each). V gave up 2 bases and J gave up 5 bases, with 9 bases separating them. Germline CDR1 MNHEY, CDR2 SVGEGT. CDR3 length: 13 amino acids. The CDR3, as DNA: TGTGCCAGCAGTTACGGGGGAGAGGAGACCCAGTACTTC. Translating it yields CASSYGGEETQYF.

This chain connects TRBV5-4 to TRBJ1-3, with unresolved D. Trimming took off 3 bases at V and 0 bases at J, with 10 bases between the two ends. Germline V gene sequence: CDR1 SGHNT, CDR2 YYREEE (reference sequence). The CDR3 consists of 15 residues. The chain's CDR3 is CASSSGRDSGNTIYF. In nucleotides, the CDR3 is TGTGCCAGCAGCTCAGGACGGGACTCTGGAAACACCATATATTTT.

This clone was counted a few times. The rearrangement uses TRBV5-6 and TRBJ1-2; D remains unclear. Trimming cost V 6 bases and J 7 bases, with 16 bases left between them. Germline CDR1 is SGHDT and CDR2 is YYEEEE. The CDR3 spans 13 residues. CDR3 sequence (DNA): TGTGCCAGCACCCACACCTGGGGAGCTGGCTACACCTTC. Its protein product is CASTHTWGAGYTF.

V is TRBV18 and J is TRBJ1-1; TRBD1 matches at 11 bases. This CDR3 has 14 residues. V was pared by 7 bases and J by 3 bases, with 4 bases of the junction left unmatched. Germline CDR1 is KGHSH and CDR2 is LQKENI. The CDR3 DNA is TGTGCCAGCTTCCCGGGACAGGGGGACACTGAAGCTTTCTTT. Its translation: CASFPGQGDTEAFF.